This is a list of T cell receptor beta chains from one sample in a study of cytomegalovirus exposure and HLA in healthy donors. Here immunoSEQ multiplex PCR was the method, and the copy in TCRdb shows in-frame clones only, minus some. Here the sample spans approximately 140,000 clones, around three quarters being singletons. Sequenced input: PBMCs. Receptor source: a young man in good health and CMV-seronegative. Both conserved end residues are part of each CDR3. The order of the fields is J gene, D gene, clone size, V gene, CDR3 DNA, CDR3 protein. A D gene is named only where the DNA matches it firmly. Clone size appears in some rows only: once, few, many, or a class for an expanded clone.

J gene: TRBJ1-6
D gene: TRBD1
clone size: NA
V gene: TRBV13
CDR3 DNA: TGTGCCAGCAGCGGCCGGAGGGGACAGTATTCACCCCTCCACTTT
CDR3 protein: CASSGRRGQYSPLHF

J gene: TRBJ1-4
D gene: NA
clone size: NA
V gene: TRBV2
CDR3 DNA: TGTGCCAGCACTCCACATGTCGGGAAACTGTTTTTT
CDR3 protein: CASTPHVGKLFF

J gene: TRBJ2-2
D gene: NA
clone size: NA
V gene: TRBV7-2
CDR3 DNA: TGTGCCAGCAGCTTAAATGCACGAACTAAGGGGGAGCTGTTTTTT
CDR3 protein: CASSLNARTKGELFF

J gene: TRBJ2-5
D gene: NA
clone size: NA
V gene: TRBV28
CDR3 DNA: TGTGCCAGCATACCGGGCGGACCGGGGGGCGAGACCCAGTACTTC
CDR3 protein: CASIPGGPGGETQYF

J gene: TRBJ1-2
D gene: NA
clone size: NA
V gene: TRBV5-4
CDR3 DNA: TGTGCCAGCAGCAGCGACGGGGGCCCGGGGGGTGGCTACACCTTC
CDR3 protein: CASSSDGGPGGGYTF

J gene: TRBJ2-1
D gene: NA
clone size: NA
V gene: TRBV7-2
CDR3 DNA: TGTGCCAGCAGCTTAGTAGGCGGGGTTGAGCAGTTCTTC
CDR3 protein: CASSLVGGVEQFF

J gene: TRBJ2-7
D gene: TRBD1
clone size: NA
V gene: TRBV5-5
CDR3 DNA: TGTGCCAGCAGCCGGGACAGGGGGCTTCCAACCTACGAGCAGTACTTC
CDR3 protein: CASSRDRGLPTYEQYF

J gene: TRBJ1-1
D gene: NA
clone size: NA
V gene: TRBV5-4
CDR3 DNA: TGTGCCAGCAGCTTGTGGCGGGTGACTGAAGCTTTCTTT
CDR3 protein: CASSLWRVTEAFF

J gene: TRBJ2-2
D gene: NA
clone size: NA
V gene: TRBV15
CDR3 DNA: TGTGCCACCAGCGTCCGGACAGCGAACACCGGGGAGCTGTTTTTT
CDR3 protein: CATSVRTANTGELFF

J gene: TRBJ2-7
D gene: TRBD1
clone size: once
V gene: TRBV4-1
CDR3 DNA: TGCGCCAGCAGCCGGGGGACAGGTAGGTCCGAGCAGTACTTC
CDR3 protein: CASSRGTGRSEQYF

J gene: TRBJ1-2
D gene: NA
clone size: NA
V gene: TRBV27
CDR3 DNA: TGTGCCAGCAGTGACACACGCTATGGCTACACCTTC
CDR3 protein: CASSDTRYGYTF

J gene: TRBJ2-1
D gene: TRBD2
clone size: NA
V gene: TRBV27
CDR3 DNA: TGTGCCAGCAGTTTTACTAGCGGGGGGGCTAGAAATGAGCAGTTCTTC
CDR3 protein: CASSFTSGGARNEQFF

J gene: TRBJ2-7
D gene: NA
clone size: NA
V gene: TRBV13
CDR3 DNA: TGTGCCAGCAGCCCCTCCGCTTGGGGGAGGCCCGAGCAGTACTTC
CDR3 protein: CASSPSAWGRPEQYF

J gene: TRBJ2-3
D gene: TRBD1
clone size: NA
V gene: TRBV2
CDR3 DNA: TGTGCCAGCAGGGGGACAGGGGATGGTACAGATACGCAGTATTTT
CDR3 protein: CASRGTGDGTDTQYF

J gene: TRBJ1-2
D gene: TRBD1
clone size: NA
V gene: TRBV27
CDR3 DNA: TGTGCCAGTCGGACAGGGCATGGCTACACCTTC
CDR3 protein: CASRTGHGYTF